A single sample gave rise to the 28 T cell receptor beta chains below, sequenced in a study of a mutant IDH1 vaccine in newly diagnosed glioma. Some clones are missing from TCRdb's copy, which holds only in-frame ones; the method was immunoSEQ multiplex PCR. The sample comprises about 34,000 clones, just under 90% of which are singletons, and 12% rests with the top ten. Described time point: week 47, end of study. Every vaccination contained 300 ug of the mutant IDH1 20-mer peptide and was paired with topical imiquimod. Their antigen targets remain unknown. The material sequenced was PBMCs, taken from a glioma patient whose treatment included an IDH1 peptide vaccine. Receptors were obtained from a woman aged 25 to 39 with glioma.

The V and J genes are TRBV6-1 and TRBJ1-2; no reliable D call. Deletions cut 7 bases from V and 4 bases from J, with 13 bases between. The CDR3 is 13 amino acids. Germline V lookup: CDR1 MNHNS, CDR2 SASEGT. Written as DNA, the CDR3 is TGTGCCAGCACGGCCAGGTGGTCCTATGGCTACACCTTC. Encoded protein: CASTARWSYGYTF.

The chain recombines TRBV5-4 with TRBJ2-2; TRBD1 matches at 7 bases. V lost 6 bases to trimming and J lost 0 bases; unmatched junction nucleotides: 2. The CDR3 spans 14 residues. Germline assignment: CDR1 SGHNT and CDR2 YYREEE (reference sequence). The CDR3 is CASNGQANTGELFF. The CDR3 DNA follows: TGTGCCAGCAACGGACAGGCGAACACCGGGGAGCTGTTTTTT.

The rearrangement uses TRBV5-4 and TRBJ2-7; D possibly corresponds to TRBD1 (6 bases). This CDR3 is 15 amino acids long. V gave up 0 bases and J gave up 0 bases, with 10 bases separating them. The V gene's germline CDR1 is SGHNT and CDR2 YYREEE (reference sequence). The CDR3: CASSLGGTSSYEQYF. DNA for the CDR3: TGTGCCAGCAGCTTGGGGGGGACAAGCTCCTACGAGCAGTACTTC. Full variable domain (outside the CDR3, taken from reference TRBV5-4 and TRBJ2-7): ETGVTQSPTHLIKTRGQQVTLRCSSQSGHNTVSWYQQALGQGPQFIFQYYREEENGRGNFPPRFSGLQFPNYSSELNVNALELDDSALYLCASSLGGTSSYEQYFGPGTRLTVT.

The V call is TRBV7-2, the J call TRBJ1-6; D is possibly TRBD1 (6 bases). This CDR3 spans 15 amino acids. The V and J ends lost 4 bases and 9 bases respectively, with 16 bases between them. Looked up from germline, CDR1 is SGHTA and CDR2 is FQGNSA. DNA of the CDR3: TGTGCCAGCAGCTCGGGGGGGCATACAGGTTCACCCCTCCACTTT. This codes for CASSSGGHTGSPLHF.

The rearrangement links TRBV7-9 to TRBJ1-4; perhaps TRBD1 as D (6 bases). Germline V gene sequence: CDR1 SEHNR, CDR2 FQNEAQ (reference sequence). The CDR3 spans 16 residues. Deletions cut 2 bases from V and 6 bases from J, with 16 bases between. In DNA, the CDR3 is TGTGCCAGCAGCTTATTTTGGGGGGCGGTGGATGAAAAACTGTTTTTT. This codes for CASSLFWGAVDEKLFF. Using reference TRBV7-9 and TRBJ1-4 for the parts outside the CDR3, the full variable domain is DTGVSQNPRHKITKRGQNVTFRCDPISEHNRLYWYRQTLGQGPEFLTYFQNEAQLEKSRLLSDRFSAERPKGSFSTLEIQRTEQGDSAMYLCASSLFWGAVDEKLFFGSGTQLSVL.

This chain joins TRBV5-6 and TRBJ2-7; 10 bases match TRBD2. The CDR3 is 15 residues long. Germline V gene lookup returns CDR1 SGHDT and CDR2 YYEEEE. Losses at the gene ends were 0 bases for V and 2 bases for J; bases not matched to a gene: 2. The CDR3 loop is CASSLGLAGAYEQYF. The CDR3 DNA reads TGTGCCAGCAGCTTGGGGCTAGCGGGGGCCTACGAGCAGTACTTC.

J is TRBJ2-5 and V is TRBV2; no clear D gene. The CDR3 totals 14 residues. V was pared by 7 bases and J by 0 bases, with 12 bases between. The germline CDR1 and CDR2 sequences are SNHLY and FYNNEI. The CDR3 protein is CASTTGPYQETQYF. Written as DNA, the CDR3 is TGTGCCAGCACGACGGGCCCGTACCAAGAGACCCAGTACTTC.

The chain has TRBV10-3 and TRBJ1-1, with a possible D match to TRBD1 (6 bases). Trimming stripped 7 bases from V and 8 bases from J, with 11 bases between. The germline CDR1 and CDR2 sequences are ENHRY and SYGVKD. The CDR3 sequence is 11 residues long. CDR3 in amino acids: CAINTGREAFF. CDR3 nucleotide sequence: TGTGCCATCAACACAGGGCGCGAAGCTTTCTTT.

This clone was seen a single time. The CDR3 DNA is TGCGCCAGCAGCCAAGAAACAGGGAGGTTGGAGACCCAGTACTTC. Amino acid sequence: CASSQETGRLETQYF. The genes are TRBV4-1 and TRBJ2-5; D assignment may be TRBD1 or TRBD2 (6 bases each). This CDR3 is 15 amino acids long. Germline CDR1 MGHRA, CDR2 YSYEKL. V was shortened by 0 bases and J by 5 bases, with 13 bases between the two germline ends.

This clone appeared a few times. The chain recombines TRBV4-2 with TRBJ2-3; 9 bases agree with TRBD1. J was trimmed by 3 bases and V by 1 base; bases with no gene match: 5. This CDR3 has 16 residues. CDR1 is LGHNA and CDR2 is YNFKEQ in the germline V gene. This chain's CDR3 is CASSQVRQGGTDTQYF. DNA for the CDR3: TGTGCCAGCAGCCAAGTGAGACAGGGGGGTACAGATACGCAGTATTTT.

CDR3 DNA sequence: TGTGCCAGCAGCTTATATTGGGGGCCGGGGGAGACCCAGTACTTC. It specifies CASSLYWGPGETQYF. This chain connects TRBV7-9 to TRBJ2-5; D perhaps matches TRBD1 (6 bases). CDR3 length equals 15 residues. Germline V gene lookup returns CDR1 SEHNR and CDR2 FQNEAQ (reference sequence). Trimming removed 2 bases from V and 5 bases from J, with 15 bases in between.

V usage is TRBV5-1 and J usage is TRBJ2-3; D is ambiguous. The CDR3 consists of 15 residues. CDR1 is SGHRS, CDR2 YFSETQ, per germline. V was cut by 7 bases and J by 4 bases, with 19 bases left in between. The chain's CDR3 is CASGRPASGADTQYF. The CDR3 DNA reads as TGCGCCAGCGGAAGACCCGCGTCCGGCGCAGATACGCAGTATTTT.

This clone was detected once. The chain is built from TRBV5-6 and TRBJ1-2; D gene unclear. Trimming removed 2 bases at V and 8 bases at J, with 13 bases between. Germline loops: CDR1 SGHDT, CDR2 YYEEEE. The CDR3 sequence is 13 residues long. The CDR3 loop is CASSLYSRGGYTF. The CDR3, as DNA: TGTGCCAGCAGCTTATACAGCCGTGGGGGCTACACCTTC.

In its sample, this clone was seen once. As DNA, the CDR3 is TGTGCCAGCAGCTCCACTAGCGGGGGAATTGGGGAGCTGTTTTTT. Protein product: CASSSTSGGIGELFF. The V gene is TRBV13, the J gene TRBJ2-2, with 11 bases that match TRBD2. From germline, CDR1 is PRHDT and CDR2 FYEKMQ (reference sequence). The CDR3 extends over 15 amino acids. V was pared by 4 bases and J by 8 bases, with 6 bases of the junction left unmatched.

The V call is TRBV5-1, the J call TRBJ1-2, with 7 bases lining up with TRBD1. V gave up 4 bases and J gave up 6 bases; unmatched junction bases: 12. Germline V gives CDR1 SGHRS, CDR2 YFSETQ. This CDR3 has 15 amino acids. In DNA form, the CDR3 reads TGCGCCAGCAGCACAAGTCCGGGACAGCCGCATGGCTACACCTTC. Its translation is CASSTSPGQPHGYTF.

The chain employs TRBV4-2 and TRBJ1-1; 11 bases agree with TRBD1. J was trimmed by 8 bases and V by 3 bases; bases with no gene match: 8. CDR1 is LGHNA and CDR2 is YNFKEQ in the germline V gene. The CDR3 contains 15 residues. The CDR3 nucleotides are TGTGCCAGCAGCCAGGAGGAGGGGACAGGGGGAGAAGCTTTCTTT. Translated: CASSQEEGTGGEAFF.

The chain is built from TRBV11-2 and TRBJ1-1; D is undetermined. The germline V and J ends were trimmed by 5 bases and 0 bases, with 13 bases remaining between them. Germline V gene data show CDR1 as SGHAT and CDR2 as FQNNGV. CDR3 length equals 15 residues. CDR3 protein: CASSLWKGVNTEAFF. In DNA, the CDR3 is TGTGCCAGCAGCCTTTGGAAGGGCGTGAACACTGAAGCTTTCTTT.

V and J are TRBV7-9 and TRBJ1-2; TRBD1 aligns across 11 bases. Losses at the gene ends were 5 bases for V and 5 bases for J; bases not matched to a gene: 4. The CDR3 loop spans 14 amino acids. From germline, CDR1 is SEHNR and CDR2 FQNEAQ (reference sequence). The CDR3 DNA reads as TGTGCCAGCAGCCGGGGACAGGGGGAGTATGGCTACACCTTC. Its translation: CASSRGQGEYGYTF.

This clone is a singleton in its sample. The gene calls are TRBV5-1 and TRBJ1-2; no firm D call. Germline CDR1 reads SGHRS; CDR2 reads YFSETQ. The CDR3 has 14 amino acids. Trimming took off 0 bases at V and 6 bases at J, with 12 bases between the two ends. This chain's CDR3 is CASSLDSVSDGYTF. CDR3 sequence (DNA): TGCGCCAGCAGCTTGGATTCGGTCTCGGATGGCTACACCTTC. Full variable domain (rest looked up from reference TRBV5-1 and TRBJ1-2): KAGVTQTPRYLIKTRGQQVTLSCSPISGHRSVSWYQQTPGQGLQFLFEYFSETQRNKGNFPGRFSGRQFSNSRSEMNVSTLELGDSALYLCASSLDSVSDGYTFGSGTRLTVV.

The CDR3 region is CASSSDRSLYGYTF. CDR3 coding DNA: TGTGCCAGCAGCTCAGACAGGAGCCTATATGGCTACACCTTC. The rearrangement links TRBV7-9 to TRBJ1-2; a weak D match, TRBD1 (6 bases). CDR1 is SEHNR, CDR2 FQNEAQ, per germline (reference sequence). Trimming removed 4 bases at V and 5 bases at J, with 14 bases between. The CDR3 extends over 14 amino acids. The full variable domain, with the rest looked up from reference TRBV7-9 and TRBJ1-2, is DTGVSQNPRHKITKRGQNVTFRCDPISEHNRLYWYRQTLGQGPEFLTYFQNEAQLEKSRLLSDRFSAERPKGSFSTLEIQRTEQGDSAMYLCASSSDRSLYGYTFGSGTRLTVV.

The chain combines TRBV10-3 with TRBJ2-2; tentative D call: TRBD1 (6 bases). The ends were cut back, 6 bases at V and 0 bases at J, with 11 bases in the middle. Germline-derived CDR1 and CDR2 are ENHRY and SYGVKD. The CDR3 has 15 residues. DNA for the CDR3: TGTGCCATCAGCCGACAGGACTCGAACACCGGGGAGCTGTTTTTT. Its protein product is CAISRQDSNTGELFF.

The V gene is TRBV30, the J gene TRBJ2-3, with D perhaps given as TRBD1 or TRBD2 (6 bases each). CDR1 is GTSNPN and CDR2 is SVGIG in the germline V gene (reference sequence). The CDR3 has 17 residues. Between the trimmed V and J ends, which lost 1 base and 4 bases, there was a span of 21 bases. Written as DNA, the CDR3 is TGTGCCTGGAGTGGATATTATATCGCAGGGGAGGCAGATACGCAGTATTTT. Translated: CAWSGYYIAGEADTQYF.

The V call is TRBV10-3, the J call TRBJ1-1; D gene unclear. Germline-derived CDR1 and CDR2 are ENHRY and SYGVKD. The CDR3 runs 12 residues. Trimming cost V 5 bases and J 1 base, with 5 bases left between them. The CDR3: CAISSWNTEAFF. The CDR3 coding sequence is TGTGCCATCAGTTCGTGGAACACTGAAGCTTTCTTT.

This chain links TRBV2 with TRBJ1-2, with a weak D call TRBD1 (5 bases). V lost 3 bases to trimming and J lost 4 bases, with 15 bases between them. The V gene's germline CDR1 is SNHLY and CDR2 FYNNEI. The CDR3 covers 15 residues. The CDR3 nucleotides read TGTGCCAGCAGTGACCCCACGCGGGGCCCCTATGGCTACACCTTC. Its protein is CASSDPTRGPYGYTF.

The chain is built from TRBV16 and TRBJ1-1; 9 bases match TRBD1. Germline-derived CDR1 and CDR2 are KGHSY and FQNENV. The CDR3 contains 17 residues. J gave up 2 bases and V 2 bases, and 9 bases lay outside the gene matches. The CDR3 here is CASSQPRRGQGNTEAFF. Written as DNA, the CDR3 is TGTGCCAGCAGCCAACCCCGGCGGGGACAGGGAAACACTGAAGCTTTCTTT.

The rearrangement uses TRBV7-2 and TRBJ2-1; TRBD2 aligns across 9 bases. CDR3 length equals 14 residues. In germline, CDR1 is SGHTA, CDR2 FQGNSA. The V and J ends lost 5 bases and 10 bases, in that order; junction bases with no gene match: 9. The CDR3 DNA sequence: TGTGCCAGCAGCACCCCGGGACTAGCTTTCGAGCAGTTCTTC. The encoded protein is CASSTPGLAFEQFF.

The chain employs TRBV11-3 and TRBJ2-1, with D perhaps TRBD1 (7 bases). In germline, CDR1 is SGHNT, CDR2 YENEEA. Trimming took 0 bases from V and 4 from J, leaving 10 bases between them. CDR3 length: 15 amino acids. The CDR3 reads CASSLDGGQYNEQFF. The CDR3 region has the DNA TGTGCCAGCAGCTTAGACGGGGGACAGTACAATGAGCAGTTCTTC.

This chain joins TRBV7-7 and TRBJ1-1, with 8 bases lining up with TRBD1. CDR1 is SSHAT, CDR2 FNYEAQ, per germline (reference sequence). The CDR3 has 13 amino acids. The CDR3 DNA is TGTGCTACCCGACAGGGGCCGAACACTGAAGCTTTCTTT. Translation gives CATRQGPNTEAFF.